This TCR beta chain was captured in a study of T cell changes during pregnancy in multiple sclerosis. This clone was detected only a few times. Repertoires were generated with immunoSEQ multiplex PCR, while TCRdb's copy carries only in-frame clones and drops some. The repertoire includes 50,000 to 70,000 clones, roughly 92% of them detected once, and more than 1.3% sits in the top ten. Sequenced here: peripheral blood, sampled in the second trimester of pregnancy. The receptor was isolated from a female donor with multiple sclerosis, enrolled in a pregnancy study.

CDR3 loop: CAWTDSGAPYGYTF. CDR3 DNA: TGTGCCTGGACCGATTCAGGGGCTCCCTATGGCTACACCTTC. The genes are TRBV30 and TRBJ1-2, with D possibly being TRBD1 (6 bases). Germline-derived CDR1 and CDR2 are GTSNPN and SVGIG (reference sequence). The CDR3 loop spans 14 amino acids. Trimming removed 4 bases from V and 4 bases from J, with 16 bases in between.